The T cell receptor beta chain described here comes from a study of cytomegalovirus exposure and HLA in healthy donors. Regarding the study as a whole: Accurate prediction of HLA-A and HLA-B alleles (for most subjects) was reportedly achieved from TCR beta sequences. It was likely that a cluster of highly shared sequence variants was a sequencing artifact.

Remarks on this clone: Antigen specificity is unknown.

The PCR made use of 60 Vbeta and 13 Jbeta primers. TCRdb's copy holds only in-frame clones and misses some; the assay was immunoSEQ multiplex PCR. Seen here are more than 150,000 clones, approximately 80% observed once, and the top ten hold 5.5% to 7.5%. This CDR3 spans 13 amino acids. V gave up 6 bases and J gave up 2 bases; unmatched junction bases: 5. Germline CDR1 is SQVTM and CDR2 is ANQGSEA. The sequenced sample consisted of PBMCs. The rearrangement joins TRBV29-1 to TRBJ2-3; 7 nucleotides align to TRBD1. This receptor was obtained from a woman between 40 and 55 years old in good health and CMV-seropositive. This chain's CDR3 is CSVKGQYTDTQYF. CDR3 DNA: TGCAGCGTAAAGGGACAGTACACAGATACGCAGTATTTT.